This T cell receptor beta chain appears in the sequencing data of a study of tumor-infiltrating lymphocytes in primary liver carcinoma (dated by TCRdb to the late 2010s). Study-wide context: Of the five patients (three men and two women, aged 30 to 69 years), four had hepatocellular carcinoma and one had combined HCC and intrahepatic cholangiocarcinoma. The five patients had tumors staged T1-T3 N0M0, with maximum diameters ranging from 4.2 to 10 cm. Samples yielded roughly 3.5 to 7.13 million productive TCRbeta reads; read depth did not differ significantly between tissue types. TCRbeta repertoire sequencing, expression microarrays and whole-exome sequencing were combined in the study across five regions of each liver tumor, with adjacent normal tissue and blood also included. TCRbeta repertoire sequencing covered about 35 specimens from 5 patients: 25 tumor regions, 5 adjacent noncancerous liver tissues and 5 peripheral blood samples. To link TCRbeta repertoire diversity with the local molecular phenotype, the approximately 27 tumor region samples were profiled using Agilent mRNA microarrays. Repertoires from technical replicates were highly reproducible, with mean shared-clone rates near 0.89 and correlation coefficients above 0.98.

Without any cell sorting, total RNA and DNA were extracted together from about 19-30 mg of bulk tissue using the AllPrep DNA/RNA mini kit. Four to six patients with histopathologically diagnosed primary liver carcinoma underwent surgical resection in China between late 2015 and March 2016. Chronic HBV infection was present in the patients, and the patients were treatment-naive at sampling. Five spatially separated regions were sampled from each tumor: the superior, inferior, left-lateral and right-lateral poles, plus the tumor centre. More than 75% viable tumor cells were found by histology in every tumor sample. Fresh tumor and adjacent tissue pieces were bisected, with one half stored in RNAlater at -80 degrees C and the other half sent for histology. On this clonotype itself: The antigen it recognizes is unknown. Within one base of it there is no much larger clone, and no base qualities were kept.

The CDR3 starts with the cysteine, ends with the phenylalanine, and has 17 residues. Here the CDR3 DNA is all that survives: 51 bases in frame from base 1. The junction shows trimming of 6 bases on V and 10 bases on J, and the gene matches do not reach 19 bases of it. Study-wide conclusions, independent of this receptor: Repertoire overlap was found to be higher between tumor regions (mean roughly 35%) than between tumor-adjacent (roughly 17%) or tumor-blood (around 15%) pairs, consistent with antigen-driven expansion. Only the TCR beta chain was sequenced, which likely underestimates true repertoire diversity because unpaired alpha chains were not captured. The study included only a few patients, and the authors note findings should be validated in a larger study. Only roughly 8-25% of top clones appeared in all five regions of a tumor, which suggests that tumor-infiltrating T cells are spatially heterogeneous. Comparison of CD4+ and CD8+ T cell repertoires was precluded by the use of bulk unsorted samples. Compared with blood, tumors had a significantly larger share of the repertoire taken up by the top 250 clones (p = 0.039).

Using a constant-region primer and ProtoScript II reverse transcriptase, TCRbeta-specific cDNA was reverse-transcribed from 500 to 650 ng total RNA. TCRbeta libraries were built with three nested multiplex PCR rounds, a slightly modified ARM-PCR procedure. Multiplex TRBV1-TRBV30 forward primers and a Cbeta reverse primer were used in the first two PCR rounds, each of which was run for 10 cycles. Sample barcodes and Illumina adapters were added in a final 25-cycle PCR with Deep VentR polymerase. Before sequencing, amplicons of 200-500 bp were purified from gel using a QIAquick gel extraction kit. An Illumina HiSeq 2500 was used to sequence the TCRbeta amplicons with 250-bp paired-end reads. On the authors' methods: To recover full CDR3 sequences, reads were quality-trimmed using Trimmomatic v0.33 and paired reads were then merged using FLASH v1.2.11. V, D and J germline segments were assigned to the rearranged TCRbeta sequences using MiGEC v1.2.1b. VDJtools v1.0.0 computed clonotype statistics and Shannon-Wiener diversity indices. Except for diversity analysis, only each sample's 250 most abundant clonotypes were used in subsequent analyses to reduce sampling bias. TCRdb handled the public reads itself, with Q25 trimming in fastp and clone calling in MiXCR, and kept productive beta chains. Under each unique CDR3 protein, matching rows form one entry showing the most common genes and DNA. Here the V and J calls rest on TCRdb's processing, not on the authors' analysis. In all, the sample holds 90,000 to 150,000 distinct CDR3 sequences, and around 62% of those were seen once. The ten largest clones capture around 9.3% of the sample.

The TCR sequence derives from a woman aged 60-75 years with primary liver carcinoma and hepatitis B virus infection. Sequencing used liver tumor tissue from sampling region 1. Reading the label with the study, this specimen's cell subset or site is: tumor region T1, superior pole. The V and J segments used are TRBV12-3 or TRBV12-4 and TRBJ1-1, with TRBD1 identical over 11 junction bases. CDR3 region: CASSTGQGADWSFRAFF. The nucleotide sequence is TGTGCCAGCAGCACAGGACAGGGGGCCGACTGGTCTTTTCGAGCTTTCTTT.